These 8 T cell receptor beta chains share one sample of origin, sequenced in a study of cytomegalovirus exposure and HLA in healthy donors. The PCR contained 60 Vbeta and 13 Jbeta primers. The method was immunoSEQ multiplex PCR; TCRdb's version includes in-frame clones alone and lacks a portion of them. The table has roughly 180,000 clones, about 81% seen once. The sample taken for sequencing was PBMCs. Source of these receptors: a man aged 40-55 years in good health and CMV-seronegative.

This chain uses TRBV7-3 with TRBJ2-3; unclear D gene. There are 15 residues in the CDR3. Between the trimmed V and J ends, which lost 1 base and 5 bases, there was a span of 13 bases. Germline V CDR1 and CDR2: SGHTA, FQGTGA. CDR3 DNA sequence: TGTGCCAGCAGCTTAAGGTCCCCCCCGGGAGATACGCAGTATTTT. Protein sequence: CASSLRSPPGDTQYF.

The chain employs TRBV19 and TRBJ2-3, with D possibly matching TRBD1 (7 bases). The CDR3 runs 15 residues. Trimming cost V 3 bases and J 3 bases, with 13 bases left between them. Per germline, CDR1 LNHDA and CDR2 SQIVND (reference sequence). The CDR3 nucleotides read TGTGCCAGTAGTATGAGGGCAGGGGGGACAGATACGCAGTATTTT. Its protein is CASSMRAGGTDTQYF.

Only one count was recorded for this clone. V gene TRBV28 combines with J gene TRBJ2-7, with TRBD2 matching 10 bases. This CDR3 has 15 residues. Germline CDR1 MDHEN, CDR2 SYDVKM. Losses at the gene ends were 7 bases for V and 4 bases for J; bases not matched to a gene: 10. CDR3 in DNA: TGTGCCAGCACTTCCCTTTTAGCGGGAGGTTACGAGCAGTACTTC. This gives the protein CASTSLLAGGYEQYF.

The CDR3 nucleotides are TGTGCCAGCAGCTTAGGCTCCCAGGGTGGCCACACTGAAGCTTTCTTT. Protein sequence: CASSLGSQGGHTEAFF. The rearrangement links TRBV7-9 to TRBJ1-1; perhaps TRBD1 as D (5 bases). The ends were cut back, 1 base at V and 3 bases at J, with 15 bases in the middle. The CDR3 consists of 16 residues. The germline CDR1 and CDR2 sequences are SEHNR and FQNEAQ (reference sequence).

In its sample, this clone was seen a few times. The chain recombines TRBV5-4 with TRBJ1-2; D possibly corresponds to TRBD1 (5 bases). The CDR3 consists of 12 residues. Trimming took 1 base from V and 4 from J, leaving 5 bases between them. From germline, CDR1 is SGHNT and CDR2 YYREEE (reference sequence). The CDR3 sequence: CASSLTGYGYTF. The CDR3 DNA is TGTGCCAGCAGCTTGACAGGCTATGGCTACACCTTC.

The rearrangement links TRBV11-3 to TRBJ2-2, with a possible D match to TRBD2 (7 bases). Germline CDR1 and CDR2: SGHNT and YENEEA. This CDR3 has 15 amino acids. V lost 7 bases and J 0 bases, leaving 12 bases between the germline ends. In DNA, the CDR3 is TGTGCCAGCACCTTGCGGGGGCCGAACACCGGGGAGCTGTTTTTT. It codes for CASTLRGPNTGELFF.

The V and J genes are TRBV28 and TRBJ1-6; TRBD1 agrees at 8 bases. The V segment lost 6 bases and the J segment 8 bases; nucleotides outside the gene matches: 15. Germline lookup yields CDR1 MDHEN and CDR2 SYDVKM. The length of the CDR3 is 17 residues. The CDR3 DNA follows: TGTGCCAGCAGATCGACAGGACAGGGTTGGGGAGATTCACCCCTCCACTTT. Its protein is CASRSTGQGWGDSPLHF.

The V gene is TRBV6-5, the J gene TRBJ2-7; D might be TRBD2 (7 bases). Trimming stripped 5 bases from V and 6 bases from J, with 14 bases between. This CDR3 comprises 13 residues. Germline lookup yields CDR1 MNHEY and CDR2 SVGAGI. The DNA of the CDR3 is TGTGCCAGCAGTGTAGGGGGGGCCGGCGAGCAGTACTTC. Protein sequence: CASSVGGAGEQYF.